One and the same sample provided the 30 T cell receptor beta chains below, sequenced in a study of blood T cell repertoires in COVID-19. Profiled with immunoSEQ multiplex PCR; TCRdb holds only in-frame clones, not every one. The sample lists about 80,000 clones; around 89% were seen once. The sequenced sample was peripheral blood. Source of these receptors: a woman older than 75 with acute or convalescent COVID-19.

This clone was recorded once. V is TRBV18 and J is TRBJ1-1; 7 bases are shared with TRBD1. This CDR3 comprises 16 residues. CDR1 is KGHSH and CDR2 is LQKENI in the germline V gene. The J segment lost 0 bases and the V segment lost 8 bases, leaving 12 bases of the junction unmatched. The CDR3 bases are TGTGCCAGCATCACCGGTATCGACAGGGTGAACACTGAAGCTTTCTTT. As protein: CASITGIDRVNTEAFF. The variable domain in full, completed from reference TRBV18 and TRBJ1-1, reads NAGVMQNPRHLVRRRGQEARLRCSPMKGHSHVYWYRQLPEEGLKFMVYLQKENIIDESGMPKERFSAEFPKEGPSILRIQQVVRGDSAAYFCASITGIDRVNTEAFFGQGTRLTVV.

The chain recombines TRBV6-6 with TRBJ1-5; the D is unclear. The CDR3 runs to 13 residues. Germline V gene data show CDR1 as MNHNY and CDR2 as SVGAGI (reference sequence). The germline V and J ends were trimmed by 4 bases and 1 base, with 5 bases remaining between them. The CDR3 sequence is CASSSQSNQPQHF. CDR3 coding DNA: TGTGCCAGCAGTTCTCAGAGCAATCAGCCCCAGCATTTT.

This clone was observed a single time. This chain links TRBV9 with TRBJ2-3; the D gene is possibly TRBD2 (5 bases). CDR3 length: 12 residues. Trimming left V 5 bases short and J 6 bases short, with 10 bases between. Germline CDR1 and CDR2: SGDLS and YYNGEE. This chain's CDR3 is CASSPREDTQYF. DNA for the CDR3: TGTGCCAGCAGTCCGAGGGAGGATACGCAGTATTTT.

The chain couples TRBV4-1 to TRBJ1-1; 12 positions match TRBD1. With 4 bases clipped from V and 5 bases from J, the junction kept 5 bases outside the gene matches. The CDR3 runs 15 residues. CDR1 is MGHRA, CDR2 YSYEKL, per germline. The CDR3 region is CASSPRDRGLTEAFF. Written as DNA, the CDR3 is TGCGCCAGCAGCCCGAGGGACAGGGGGCTTACTGAAGCTTTCTTT.

This clone appeared a single time. This chain links TRBV12-3 or TRBV12-4 with TRBJ1-1, with 8 bases aligning to TRBD1. This CDR3 is built from 13 residues. Trimming took 5 bases from V and 3 from J; bases not matched to a gene: 2. Here the CDR3 DNA reads TGTGCCAGCAGTCCCAGGGGGCACACTGAAGCTTTCTTT. Amino acid sequence: CASSPRGHTEAFF.

This chain links TRBV19 with TRBJ2-1; D is undetermined. The V gene's germline CDR1 is LNHDA and CDR2 SQIVND (reference sequence). This CDR3 contains 14 residues. Trimming removed 3 bases from V and 3 bases from J, with 9 bases in between. CDR3 nucleotides: TGTGCCAGTAGTATCGAAGCGTTCTACAATGAGCAGTTCTTC. This encodes CASSIEAFYNEQFF. Together with reference TRBV19 and TRBJ2-1, the CDR3 gives the full variable domain: DGGITQSPKYLFRKEGQNVTLSCEQNLNHDAMYWYRQDPGQGLRLIYYSQIVNDFQKGDIAEGYSVSREKKESFPLTVTSAQKNPTAFYLCASSIEAFYNEQFFGPGTRLTVL.

V usage is TRBV2 and J usage is TRBJ2-5, with TRBD1 matching over 9 bases. CDR1 is SNHLY, CDR2 FYNNEI, per germline. This CDR3 contains 16 residues. V lost 6 bases, J lost 2 bases, and 10 bases stayed unmatched. CDR3 loop: CASSLSFGQGQETQYF. The CDR3 nucleotides read TGTGCCAGCAGCTTGTCCTTTGGACAGGGGCAAGAGACCCAGTACTTC.

The chain has TRBV2 and TRBJ1-5; the match to TRBD1 covers 9 bases. Germline values: CDR1 SNHLY, CDR2 FYNNEI. Trimming removed 1 base from V and 6 bases from J; junction bases left unmatched: 7. The CDR3 is 16 residues long. CDR3 residues: CASSEGGQGGSQPQHF. Here the CDR3 DNA reads TGTGCCAGCAGTGAAGGGGGACAGGGTGGGAGTCAGCCCCAGCATTTT.

This clone was seen once. V usage is TRBV2 and J usage is TRBJ1-6, with D possibly TRBD1 on 6 matching bases. The CDR3 runs 13 residues. V lost 8 bases and J 6 bases, leaving 11 bases between the germline ends. Looked up from germline, CDR1 is SNHLY and CDR2 is FYNNEI. The CDR3 DNA sequence: TGTGCCAGCCGACAGGACTTTAATTCACCCCTCCACTTT. This sequence encodes CASRQDFNSPLHF. The full variable domain, rest sourced from reference TRBV2 and TRBJ1-6, is EPEVTQTPSHQVTQMGQEVILRCVPISNHLYFYWYRQILGQKVEFLVSFYNNEISEKSEIFDDQFSVERPDGSNFTLKIRSTKLEDSAMYFCASRQDFNSPLHFGNGTRLTVT.

This sequence joins TRBV13 and TRBJ1-6; the match to TRBD1 covers 9 bases. V was pared by 4 bases and J by 4 bases, with 2 bases of the junction left unmatched. Germline CDR1 and CDR2: PRHDT and FYEKMQ (reference sequence). This CDR3 region has 15 residues. CDR3 loop: CASSSGQGYNSPLHF. The CDR3 DNA reads TGTGCCAGCAGCTCCGGACAGGGGTATAATTCACCCCTCCACTTT.

This chain joins TRBV18 and TRBJ2-2; perhaps TRBD1 as D (5 bases). V was clipped by 2 bases and J by 3 bases, with 13 bases between them. Germline loops: CDR1 KGHSH, CDR2 LQKENI. There are 16 residues in the CDR3. CDR3 nucleotides: TGTGCCAGCTCACCATCGGTCGACAGCGACACCGGGGAGCTGTTTTTT. Protein product: CASSPSVDSDTGELFF.

V gene TRBV28 combines with J gene TRBJ1-1; maybe TRBD1 (6 bases). V lost 2 bases and J lost 11, with 12 bases in between. The CDR3 is made up of 12 amino acids. CDR1 MDHEN and CDR2 SYDVKM come from the germline V gene. The CDR3 reads CASSLVEGVAFF. In DNA form, the CDR3 reads TGTGCCAGCAGTTTAGTTGAGGGGGTGGCTTTCTTT.

This sequence joins TRBV28 and TRBJ1-2, with D uncertain. V lost 11 bases and J lost 1, with 14 bases in between. In germline, CDR1 is MDHEN, CDR2 SYDVKM. This CDR3 has 13 amino acids. The CDR3 DNA reads TGTGCCGGCCAGGATGGCAGTAACTATGGCTACACCTTC. Its protein product is CAGQDGSNYGYTF.

This CDR3 reads CASSGGAYNEQFF. CDR3 sequence (DNA): TGTGCCAGCAGCGGGGGGGCTTACAATGAGCAGTTCTTC. The chain joins TRBV2 to TRBJ2-1; TRBD2 agrees at 8 bases. The junction had 2 bases not matched to a gene; V was cut back by 6 bases and J by 4 bases. This CDR3 contains 13 residues. Germline CDR1 reads SNHLY; CDR2 reads FYNNEI.

The chain joins TRBV5-6 to TRBJ2-1; 8 bases align to TRBD2. The CDR3 sequence is 15 residues long. Germline V gene lookup returns CDR1 SGHDT and CDR2 YYEEEE. Trimming took 1 base from V and 4 from J; bases not matched to a gene: 4. The CDR3 nucleotides read TGTGCCAGCAGCTTGAGGCGGGGGGCGTACAATGAGCAGTTCTTC. Its translation: CASSLRRGAYNEQFF. Full variable domain (rest looked up from reference TRBV5-6 and TRBJ2-1): DAGVTQSPTHLIKTRGQQVTLRCSPKSGHDTVSWYQQALGQGPQFIFQYYEEEERQRGNFPDRFSGHQFPNYSSELNVNALLLGDSALYLCASSLRRGAYNEQFFGPGTRLTVL.

This clone was recorded once. The chain employs TRBV30 and TRBJ1-4; 8 bases map to TRBD1. The CDR3 has 15 amino acids. Germline trimming cut 1 base from V and 8 bases from J; bases unmatched to any gene: 9. Germline CDR1 and CDR2: GTSNPN and SVGIG (reference sequence). The CDR3 coding sequence is TGTGCCTGGAGTGGGCTGACAGGGGACGGCGAAAAACTGTTTTTT. Protein sequence: CAWSGLTGDGEKLFF.

CDR3 DNA sequence: TGCGCCAGCAGCCCCTCGGGGAGGACACACACTGAAGCTTTCTTT. This encodes CASSPSGRTHTEAFF. This chain uses TRBV5-1 with TRBJ1-1; a weak D match, TRBD1 (5 bases). Germline loops: CDR1 SGHRS, CDR2 YFSETQ. This CDR3 is built from 15 residues. Trimming took off 4 bases at V and 3 bases at J, with 16 bases between the two ends.

Comments on this clone: The CDR3 carries no conserved terminal phenylalanine or tryptophan, so it likely arises from a read error. The DNA is omitted, as the CDR3 cannot be located on it reliably, and the CDR3 follows TCRdb's listing. CDR3 sequence: CASSYHGETSI. The V call is TRBV6-2 or TRBV6-3, the J call TRBJ1-2. Germline V gene data show CDR1 as MNHEY and CDR2 as SVGEGT. The CDR3 numbers 11 amino acids, ends counted.

This clone was seen just once. V usage is TRBV6-5 and J usage is TRBJ2-1; D might be TRBD2 (5 bases). This CDR3 contains 14 residues. Trimming cost V 6 bases and J 0 bases, with 9 bases left between them. CDR1 is MNHEY and CDR2 is SVGAGI in the germline V gene. CDR3: CASRSGNSYNEQFF. DNA of the CDR3: TGTGCCAGCAGGAGCGGTAACTCCTACAATGAGCAGTTCTTC.

The chain recombines TRBV24-1 with TRBJ2-2, with 9 bases aligning to TRBD1. This CDR3 region has 16 residues. Trimming removed 3 bases from V and 5 bases from J; junction bases left unmatched: 6. Looked up from germline, CDR1 is KGHDR and CDR2 is SFDVKD. The CDR3 DNA reads as TGTGCCACCAGTGATGCCGGGACAGGGATTACCGGGGAGCTGTTTTTT. It translates to CATSDAGTGITGELFF.

The chain employs TRBV29-1 and TRBJ1-4; maybe TRBD1 (5 bases). The length of the CDR3 is 15 residues. Deletions cut 4 bases from V and 0 bases from J, with 12 bases between. CDR1 is SQVTM and CDR2 is ANQGSEA in the germline V gene. The CDR3 region is CSVAPEGTTNEKLFF. The DNA for the CDR3 is TGCAGCGTTGCCCCGGAGGGGACAACTAATGAAAAACTGTTTTTT.

The rearrangement uses TRBV9 and TRBJ1-1, with 8 positions matching TRBD1. CDR3 size: 14 residues. The V segment lost 3 bases and the J segment 4 bases; nucleotides outside the gene matches: 5. The V gene's germline CDR1 is SGDLS and CDR2 YYNGEE. CDR3 bases: TGTGCCAGCAGCGAGGGGACAGGTGGCACTGAAGCTTTCTTT. It encodes CASSEGTGGTEAFF. The complete variable domain, with remaining parts taken from reference TRBV9 and TRBJ1-1, reads DSGVTQTPKHLITATGQRVTLRCSPRSGDLSVYWYQQSLDQGLQFLIQYYNGEERAKGNILERFSAQQFPDLHSELNLSSLELGDSALYFCASSEGTGGTEAFFGQGTRLTVV.

The chain has TRBV2 and TRBJ1-1, with D maybe TRBD1 (6 bases). CDR1 is SNHLY and CDR2 is FYNNEI in the germline V gene. V lost 5 bases and J 1 base, leaving 11 bases between the germline ends. There are 14 residues in the CDR3. The CDR3 sequence: CASSPLDRNTEAFF. The DNA of the CDR3 is TGTGCCAGCAGTCCTTTGGACAGGAACACTGAAGCTTTCTTT.

The gene calls are TRBV4-2 and TRBJ2-1, with 8 bases that match TRBD2. CDR1 is LGHNA, CDR2 YNFKEQ, per germline. Trimming at V came to 0 bases and at J to 7 bases, leaving 11 bases not matched to a gene. The CDR3 consists of 17 residues. CDR3 region: CASSQDASIAGWNEQFF. CDR3 DNA: TGTGCCAGCAGCCAAGATGCCTCCATAGCGGGGTGGAATGAGCAGTTCTTC.

The chain combines TRBV19 with TRBJ2-2, with TRBD2 as a possible D gene (5 bases). CDR1 LNHDA and CDR2 SQIVND come from the germline V gene (reference sequence). The CDR3 is 12 residues long. Deletions cut 4 bases from V and 7 bases from J, with 7 bases between. The CDR3 loop is CASSNEGGELFF. The CDR3 coding sequence is TGTGCCAGTAGTAATGAGGGCGGGGAGCTGTTTTTT.

The J gene is TRBJ1-1, the V gene TRBV7-3; 9 positions match TRBD1. The CDR3 loop spans 14 amino acids. The germline gives CDR1 SGHTA, CDR2 FQGTGA. With 4 bases clipped from V and 4 bases from J, the junction kept 4 bases outside the gene matches. The CDR3 nucleotides are TGTGCCAGCAGCTCTACAGGGGGCGGCACTGAAGCTTTCTTT. It yields the protein CASSSTGGGTEAFF. Full variable domain (missing parts from reference TRBV7-3 and TRBJ1-1): GAGVSQTPSNKVTEKGKYVELRCDPISGHTALYWYRQSLGQGPEFLIYFQGTGAADDSGLPNDRFFAVRPEGSVSTLKIQRTERGDSAVYLCASSSTGGGTEAFFGQGTRLTVV.

This clone was counted a single time. The chain is built from TRBV18 and TRBJ1-1; D is unclear. The CDR3 has 13 amino acids. V gave up 6 bases and J gave up 3 bases, with 11 bases separating them. Germline lookup yields CDR1 KGHSH and CDR2 LQKENI. CDR3 residues: CASSAAGDTEAFF. CDR3 coding DNA: TGTGCCAGCTCTGCTGCCGGGGACACTGAAGCTTTCTTT.

The gene calls are TRBV7-8 and TRBJ1-1; TRBD1 matches at 7 bases. This CDR3 is built from 14 residues. V lost 7 bases, J lost 1 base, and 6 bases stayed unmatched. Per the germline V gene, CDR1 is SGHVS and CDR2 is FQNEAQ. CDR3 protein: CASTLTGTNTEAFF. The CDR3 coding sequence is TGTGCCAGCACCTTGACAGGGACGAACACTGAAGCTTTCTTT.

This clone has a single count. The chain joins TRBV30 to TRBJ2-7; tentatively, D is TRBD2 (6 bases). Germline-derived CDR1 and CDR2 are GTSNPN and SVGIG (reference sequence). The CDR3 spans 12 residues. Trimming pared 4 bases from V and 4 bases from J, leaving 11 bases between. The CDR3, as DNA: TGTGCCTGGACCCGGGGGAGATACGAGCAGTACTTC. Its protein product is CAWTRGRYEQYF. Full variable domain (remainder filled in from reference TRBV30 and TRBJ2-7): SQTIHQWPATLVQPVGSPLSLECTVEGTSNPNLYWYRQAAGRGLQLLFYSVGIGQISSEVPQNLSASRPQDRQFILSSKKLLLSDSGFYLCAWTRGRYEQYFGPGTRLTVT.

This clone appeared once. The genes are TRBV7-9 and TRBJ1-1; tentatively, D is TRBD1 (5 bases). The CDR3 loop spans 15 amino acids. Trimming took 1 base from V and 3 from J, leaving 12 bases between them. Per germline, CDR1 SEHNR and CDR2 FQNEAQ (reference sequence). The CDR3 reads CASSLDQGGYTEAFF. The CDR3 DNA is TGTGCCAGCAGCTTAGATCAGGGAGGGTACACTGAAGCTTTCTTT.